The TCR beta chain described here comes from a study of early T cells in non-severe SARS-CoV-2 infection. In the library, individual cDNA molecules carried attached unique molecular identifiers. TCRdb reanalysed the 5' RACE reads using MiXCR and keeps one entry per CDR3 protein. The sample records about 94,000 distinct CDR3 sequences, 13% being singletons. This clonotype was recorded at least ten times. V lost 3 bases, J lost 6 bases, and 5 bases stayed unmatched. The CDR3 sequence is 14 residues long. Germline V gives CDR1 LNHDA, CDR2 SQIVND (reference sequence). This TCR derives from an adult who was a healthcare worker with PCR-confirmed SARS-CoV-2 infection or an uninfected control (not recorded which). Material: whole blood. The chain joins TRBV19 to TRBJ2-1; 7 positions agree with TRBD1. CDR3 coding DNA: TGTGCCAGTAGTATGGGACAGAGTCGCAATGAGCAGTTCTTC. Its translation: CASSMGQSRNEQFF.